This T cell receptor beta chain was captured by sequencing in a study of CD8 T cells in Susac syndrome. V lost 8 bases and J lost 2, with 17 bases in between. The CDR3 is made up of 15 amino acids. Germline loops: CDR1 MNHEY, CDR2 SMNVEV (reference sequence). RNA was extracted with the RNeasy kit, and a quantity of roughly 0.5 to 1 ug was reverse transcribed using random hexamers. Each CDR3 protein is one row after TCRdb ran MiXCR on the immunoSEQ multiplex PCR reads. Found here are about 430,000 distinct CDR3 sequences, around 85% of them singletons; the top ten hold about 0.12%. The receptor comes from a human donor with multiple sclerosis. The chain recombines TRBV27 with TRBJ2-3; D may match TRBD1 or TRBD2 (5 bases each). Sample: CD8+ T cells from PBMCs. The chain's CDR3 is CASASRDAATDTQYF. The CDR3 DNA is TGTGCCAGCGCGTCCCGGGACGCCGCCACAGATACGCAGTATTTT.